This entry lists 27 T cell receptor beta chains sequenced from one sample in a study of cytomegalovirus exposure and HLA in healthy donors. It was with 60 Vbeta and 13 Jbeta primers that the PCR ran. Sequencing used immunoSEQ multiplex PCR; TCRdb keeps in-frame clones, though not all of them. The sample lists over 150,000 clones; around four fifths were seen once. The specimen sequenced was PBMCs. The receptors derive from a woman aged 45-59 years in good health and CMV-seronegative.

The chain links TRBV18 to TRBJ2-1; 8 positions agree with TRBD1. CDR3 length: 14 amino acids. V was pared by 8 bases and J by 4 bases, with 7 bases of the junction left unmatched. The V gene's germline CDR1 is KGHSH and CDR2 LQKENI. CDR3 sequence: CASNRDRSYNEQFF. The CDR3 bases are TGTGCCAGCAACCGGGACAGGTCATACAATGAGCAGTTCTTC.

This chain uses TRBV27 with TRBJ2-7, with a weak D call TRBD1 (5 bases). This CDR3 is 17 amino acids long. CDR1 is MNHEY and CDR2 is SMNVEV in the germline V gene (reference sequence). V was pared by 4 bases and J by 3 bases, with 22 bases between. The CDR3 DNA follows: TGTGCCAGCAGTTGGGGCTCGAAACCTCCCCTGCTCTACGAGCAGTACTTC. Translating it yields CASSWGSKPPLLYEQYF.

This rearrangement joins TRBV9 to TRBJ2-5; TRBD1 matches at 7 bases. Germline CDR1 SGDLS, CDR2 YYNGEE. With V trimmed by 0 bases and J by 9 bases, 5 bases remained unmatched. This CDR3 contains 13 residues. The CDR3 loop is CASSVEQGIAQYF. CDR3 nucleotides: TGTGCCAGCAGCGTAGAACAGGGGATCGCCCAGTACTTC.

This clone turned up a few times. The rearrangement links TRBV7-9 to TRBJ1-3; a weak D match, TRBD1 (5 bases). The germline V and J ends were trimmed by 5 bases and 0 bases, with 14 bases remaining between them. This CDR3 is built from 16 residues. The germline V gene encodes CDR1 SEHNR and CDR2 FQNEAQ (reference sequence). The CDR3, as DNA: TGTGCCAGCAGCCCCCCGACAGCCAGCTCTGGAAACACCATATATTTT. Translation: CASSPPTASSGNTIYF.

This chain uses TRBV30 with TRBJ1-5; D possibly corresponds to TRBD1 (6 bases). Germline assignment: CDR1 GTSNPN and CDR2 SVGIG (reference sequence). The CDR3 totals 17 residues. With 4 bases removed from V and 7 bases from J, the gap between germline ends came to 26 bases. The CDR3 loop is CAWNRWTETGMMQPQHF. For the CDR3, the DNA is TGTGCCTGGAACCGCTGGACAGAGACAGGTATGATGCAGCCCCAGCATTTT.

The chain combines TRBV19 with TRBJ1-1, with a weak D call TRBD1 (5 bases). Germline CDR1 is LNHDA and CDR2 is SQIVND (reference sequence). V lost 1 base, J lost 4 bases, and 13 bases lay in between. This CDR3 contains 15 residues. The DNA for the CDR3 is TGTGCCAGTAGTATAGGACAGCTTAGCTTCACTGAAGCTTTCTTT. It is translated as CASSIGQLSFTEAFF.

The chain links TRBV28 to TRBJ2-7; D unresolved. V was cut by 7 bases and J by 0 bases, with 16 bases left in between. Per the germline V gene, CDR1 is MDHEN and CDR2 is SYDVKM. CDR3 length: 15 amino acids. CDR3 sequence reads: CASTLGLSSSYEQYF. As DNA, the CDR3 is TGTGCCAGCACCCTAGGATTGTCGTCCTCCTACGAGCAGTACTTC. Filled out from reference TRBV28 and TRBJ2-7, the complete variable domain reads DVKVTQSSRYLVKRTGEKVFLECVQDMDHENMFWYRQDPGLGLRLIYFSYDVKMKEKGDIPEGYSVSREKKERFSLILESASTNQTSMYLCASTLGLSSSYEQYFGPGTRLTVT.

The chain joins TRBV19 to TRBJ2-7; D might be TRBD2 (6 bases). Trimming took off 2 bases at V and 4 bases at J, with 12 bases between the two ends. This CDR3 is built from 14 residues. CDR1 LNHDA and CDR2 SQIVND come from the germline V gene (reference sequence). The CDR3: CASSIRSGPYEQYF. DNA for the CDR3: TGTGCCAGTAGTATACGGAGCGGGCCTTACGAGCAGTACTTC. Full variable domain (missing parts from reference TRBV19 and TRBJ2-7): DGGITQSPKYLFRKEGQNVTLSCEQNLNHDAMYWYRQDPGQGLRLIYYSQIVNDFQKGDIAEGYSVSREKKESFPLTVTSAQKNPTAFYLCASSIRSGPYEQYFGPGTRLTVT.

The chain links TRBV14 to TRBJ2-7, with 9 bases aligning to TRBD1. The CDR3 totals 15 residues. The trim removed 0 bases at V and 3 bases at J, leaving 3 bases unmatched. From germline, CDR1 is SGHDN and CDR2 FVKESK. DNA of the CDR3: TGTGCCAGCAGCCAAGATAGGACAGGGGTCTACGAGCAGTACTTC. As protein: CASSQDRTGVYEQYF.

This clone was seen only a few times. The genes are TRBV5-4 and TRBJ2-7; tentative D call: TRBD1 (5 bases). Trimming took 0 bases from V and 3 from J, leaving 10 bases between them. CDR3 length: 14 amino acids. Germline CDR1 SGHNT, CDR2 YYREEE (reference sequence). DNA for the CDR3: TGTGCCAGCAGCTTGGGACAGCAGCTCTACGAGCAGTACTTC. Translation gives CASSLGQQLYEQYF.

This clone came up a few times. CDR3 DNA: TGTGCCAGCAGCCAAAGACAGCCGATCACTGAAGCTTTCTTT. Residues: CASSQRQPITEAFF. The chain links TRBV4-2 to TRBJ1-1; maybe TRBD1 (5 bases). V gave up 2 bases and J gave up 4 bases, with 11 bases separating them. From germline, CDR1 is LGHNA and CDR2 YNFKEQ. The length of the CDR3 is 14 residues.

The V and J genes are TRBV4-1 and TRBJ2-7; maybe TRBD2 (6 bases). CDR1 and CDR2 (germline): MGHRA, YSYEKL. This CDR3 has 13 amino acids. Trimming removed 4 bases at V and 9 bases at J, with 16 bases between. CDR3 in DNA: TGCGCCAGCAGCCCTAGACCAGGAGCGGGGCAGTACTTC. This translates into CASSPRPGAGQYF.

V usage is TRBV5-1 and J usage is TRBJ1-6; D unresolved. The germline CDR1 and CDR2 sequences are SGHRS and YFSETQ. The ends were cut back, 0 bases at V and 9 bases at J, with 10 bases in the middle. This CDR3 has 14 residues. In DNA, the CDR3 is TGCGCCAGCAGCTTGGTAGCAGAGCCTTCACCCCTCCACTTT. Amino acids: CASSLVAEPSPLHF.

CDR3 in amino acids: CASSEQGAIRQPQHF. As DNA, the CDR3 is TGTGCCAGCAGTGAACAGGGGGCGATCCGTCAGCCCCAGCATTTT. The chain has TRBV27 and TRBJ1-5, with 9 bases lining up with TRBD1. The CDR3 extends over 15 amino acids. Germline CDR1 is MNHEY and CDR2 is SMNVEV (reference sequence). After removal of 5 bases from V and 6 bases from J, the junction contained 8 bases not matched to a gene.

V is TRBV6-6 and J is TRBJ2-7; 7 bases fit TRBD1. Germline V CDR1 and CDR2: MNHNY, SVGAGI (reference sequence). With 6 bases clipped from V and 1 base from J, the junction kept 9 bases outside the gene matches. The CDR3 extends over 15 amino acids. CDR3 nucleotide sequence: TGTGCCAGCAGCCCCACAGGGGCTAATTCCTACGAGCAGTACTTC. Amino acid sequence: CASSPTGANSYEQYF.

CDR3 protein: CASSSHQGSNTEAFF. The CDR3 DNA follows: TGTGCCAGCAGCTCCCACCAGGGTAGTAACACTGAAGCTTTCTTT. The rearrangement joins TRBV7-9 to TRBJ1-1; possible D gene TRBD1, 5 bases. V gave up 4 bases and J gave up 2 bases, with 14 bases separating them. There are 15 residues in the CDR3. Germline V gene data show CDR1 as SEHNR and CDR2 as FQNEAQ (reference sequence).

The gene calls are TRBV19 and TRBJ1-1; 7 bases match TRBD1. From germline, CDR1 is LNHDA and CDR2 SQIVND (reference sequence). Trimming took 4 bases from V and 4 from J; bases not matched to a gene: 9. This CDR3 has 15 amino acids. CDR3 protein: CASSTSGGRVTEAFF. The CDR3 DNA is TGTGCCAGTAGTACTTCAGGGGGGAGAGTCACTGAAGCTTTCTTT.

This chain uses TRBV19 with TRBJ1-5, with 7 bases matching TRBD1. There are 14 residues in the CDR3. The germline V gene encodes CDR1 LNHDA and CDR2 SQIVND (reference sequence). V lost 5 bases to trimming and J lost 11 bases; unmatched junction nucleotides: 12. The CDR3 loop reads CASSRKEGTGAQHF. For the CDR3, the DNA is TGTGCCAGTAGTCGAAAAGAGGGAACAGGGGCCCAGCATTTT.

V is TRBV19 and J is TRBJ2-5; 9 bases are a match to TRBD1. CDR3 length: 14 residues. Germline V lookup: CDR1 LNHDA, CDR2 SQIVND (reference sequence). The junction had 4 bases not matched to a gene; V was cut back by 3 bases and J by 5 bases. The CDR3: CASSIGTGQETQYF. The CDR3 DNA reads TGTGCCAGTAGTATCGGGACAGGGCAGGAGACCCAGTACTTC. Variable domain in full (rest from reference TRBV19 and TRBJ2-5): DGGITQSPKYLFRKEGQNVTLSCEQNLNHDAMYWYRQDPGQGLRLIYYSQIVNDFQKGDIAEGYSVSREKKESFPLTVTSAQKNPTAFYLCASSIGTGQETQYFGPGTRLLVL.

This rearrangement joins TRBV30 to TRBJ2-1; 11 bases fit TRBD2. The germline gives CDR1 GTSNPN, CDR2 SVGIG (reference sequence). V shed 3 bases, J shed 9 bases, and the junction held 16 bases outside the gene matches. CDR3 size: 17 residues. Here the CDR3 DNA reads TGTGCCTGGAGGGCTAGCGGGAGGATTCGGGGTATCGGTGAGCAGTTCTTC. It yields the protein CAWRASGRIRGIGEQFF.

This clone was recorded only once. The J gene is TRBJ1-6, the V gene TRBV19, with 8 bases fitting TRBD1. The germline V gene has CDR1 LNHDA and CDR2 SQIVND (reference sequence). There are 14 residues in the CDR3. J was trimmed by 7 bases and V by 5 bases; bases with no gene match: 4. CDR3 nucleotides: TGTGCCAGTAGTGGGACAGGCGCCAATTCACCCCTCCACTTT. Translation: CASSGTGANSPLHF.

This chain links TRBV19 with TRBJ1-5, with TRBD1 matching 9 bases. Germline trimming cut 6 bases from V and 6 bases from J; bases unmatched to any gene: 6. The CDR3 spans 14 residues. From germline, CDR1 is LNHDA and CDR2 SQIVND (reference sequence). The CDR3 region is CASRGTGYVQPQHF. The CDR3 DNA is TGTGCCAGTAGGGGGACAGGGTACGTTCAGCCCCAGCATTTT.

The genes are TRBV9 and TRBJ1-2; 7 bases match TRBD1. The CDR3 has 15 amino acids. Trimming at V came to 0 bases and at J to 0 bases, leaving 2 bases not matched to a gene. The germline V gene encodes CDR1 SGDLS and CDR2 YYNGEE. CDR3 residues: CASSVAGQPNYGYTF. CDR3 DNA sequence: TGTGCCAGCAGCGTAGCGGGACAGCCTAACTATGGCTACACCTTC.

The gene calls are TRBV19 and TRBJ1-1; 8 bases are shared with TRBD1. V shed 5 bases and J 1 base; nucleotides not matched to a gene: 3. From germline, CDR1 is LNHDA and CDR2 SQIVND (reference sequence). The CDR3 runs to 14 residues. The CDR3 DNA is TGTGCCAGTAGTTATGGGACAGGGAACACTGAAGCTTTCTTT. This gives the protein CASSYGTGNTEAFF.

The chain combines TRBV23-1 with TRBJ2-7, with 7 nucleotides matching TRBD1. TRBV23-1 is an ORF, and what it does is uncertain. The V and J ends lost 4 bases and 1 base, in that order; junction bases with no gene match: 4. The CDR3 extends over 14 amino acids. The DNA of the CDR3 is TGCGCCAGCAGTCTTGACAGGGTATCCTACGAGCAGTACTTC. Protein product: CASSLDRVSYEQYF.

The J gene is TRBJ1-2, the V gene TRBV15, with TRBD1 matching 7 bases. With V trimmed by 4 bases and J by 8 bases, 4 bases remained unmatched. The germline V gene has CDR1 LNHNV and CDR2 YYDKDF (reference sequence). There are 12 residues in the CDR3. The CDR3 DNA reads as TGTGCCACCAGCAAGGGGGCGGGGGGCTACACCTTC. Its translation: CATSKGAGGYTF.

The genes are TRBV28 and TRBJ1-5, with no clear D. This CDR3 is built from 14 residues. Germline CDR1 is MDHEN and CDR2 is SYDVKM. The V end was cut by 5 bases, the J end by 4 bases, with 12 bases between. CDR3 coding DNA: TGTGCCAGCAGTCCTGACCGGGTAAATCAGCCCCAGCATTTT. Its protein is CASSPDRVNQPQHF.